What follows describes a single T cell receptor beta chain. This clonotype was observed at least ten times. It lacks a known antigen. No clone much larger than this one lies a single base away; base qualities are absent. The library was generated by multiplex PCR. Sequencing was carried out with an Illumina HiSeq 4000. TCR beta libraries were built with iRepertoire HTBI primers and Arm-PCR amplification of CDR3 regions. PCR products were gel purified before sequencing. As for how the authors treated the data: A total of roughly 58 TRBV and some 13 TRBJ segments were identified across samples and were used for gene usage analysis of CDR3 amino acid clonotypes. Filtered high-quality paired reads were merged into contigs using COPE and FqMerger. BLAST was used to align contigs to the IMGT TRBV, TRBD and TRBJ reference genes, and CDR3 was defined following IMGT. Clonotypes above 0.1% frequency were classified as highly expanded clones. Repertoire diversity was measured by Shannon entropy, and V-J evenness by the Gini coefficient. Public clonotypes were defined as clonotypes shared by more than one individual. In-frame beta chains were kept once TCRdb had trimmed the public reads at Q25 with fastp and called clones with MiXCR. Rows with a matching CDR3 protein are joined into one entry that keeps the most common DNA and genes. TCRdb, not the authors, supplied the V and J calls. In this sample the table shows approximately 540,000 distinct CDR3 sequences, about 12% of which occur a single time. Approximately 9.6% of the sample is held by the ten biggest clonotypes.

The sample's time point, from its label and the paper: newly diagnosed GD, antithyroid drugs for less than 3 months. For both TCR sequencing and RNA sequencing, RNA was extracted from PBMCs in TRIzol. The diagnosis of Graves' disease was made according to American Thyroid Association guidelines. Patients for the study were recruited at an endocrinology department in Xi'an, China. Each patient gave about 9.1 milliliters of peripheral blood, collected in an EDTA anticoagulant tube. Ficoll Paque Plus density gradient separation was used to isolate PBMCs, and no further T cell sorting was performed. An Agilent 2100 Bioanalyzer and agarose gel were used to check RNA quality, and a NanoDrop 2000 was used to measure RNA concentration. The sample belongs to a study of regulatory T cells in long-lasting Graves disease (TCRdb year 2021). At the level of the whole study: Patients with newly diagnosed Graves' disease had been on antithyroid drugs for under 3 months. Patients with persistent Graves' disease were compared with patients with newly diagnosed Graves' disease using TCR sequencing and RNA sequencing of peripheral blood. The study took place in China and was registered as a clinical trial. TCR sequencing covered about 13 persistent and around 20 newly diagnosed Graves' disease patients, some 33 samples in total. Findings and caveats that apply to the study as a whole: Peripheral blood alone was examined, since thyroid tissue, which constituted the primary lesion, could not be accessed. Only the TCR beta chain was sequenced and analyzed. Preferential use of TRBV28, TRBJ1-2 and TRBJ2-5 was observed in persistent disease, whereas TRBV20-1 and TRBJ2-1 were favored in newly diagnosed disease. Persistent Graves' disease patients showed lower TCR Shannon entropy and fewer highly expanded clones than newly diagnosed patients, suggesting clonal expansion. Patients with persistent disease shared more public clonotypes (roughly 2,900) than newly diagnosed patients did (more than 900). As a limitation, the authors acknowledged that the small sample size may reduce accuracy.

Inclusive of the bounding cysteine and phenylalanine, the CDR3 is 18 residues long. This entry keeps only the CDR3 DNA: 54 bases, framed from base 1. The V end loses 6 bases and the J end loses 1 base, and a stretch of 25 bases separates them. The germline V gene (reference sequence) provides CDR1 SGHKS and CDR2 YYEKEE. These data were also reused for a study on T cells in Graves' hyperthyroidism and ophthalmopathy. Looking at the second paper: Stable Graves' hyperthyroidism was defined as no progression to ophthalmopathy during 18 months of follow-up. Hyperthyroidism patients were aged 18 to 65 years and newly diagnosed, with disease duration of less than 2 months. Exclusion was applied to patients with uncontrolled infections, other autoimmune diseases, pregnancy or lactation. Diagnoses relied on clinical symptoms, serum thyroxine and TRAb, thyroid ultrasound and orbital computed tomography. The TCR CDR3 was subjected to a first round of RT-PCR using the HTBI primer set and the Qiagen OneStep RT-PCR kit. Most expanded thyroid clonotypes (frequency above 0.001) were also detected in blood, a finding suggesting that blood repertoires may reflect thyroid immune responses. A 13 V-J signature model separated ophthalmopathy from stable hyperthyroidism, with around 91% sensitivity and about 81% specificity in cross-validation and 80%/75% in testing. In validation, progression to ophthalmopathy was predicted by the model with 55% to 71% sensitivity and about 72% specificity, a median of approximately 6.5 months before onset. To identify distinguishing TCR V-J signatures, a discovery cohort of around 100 patients was used, comprising 40 to 45 with Graves' ophthalmopathy and 55 to 65 with stable Graves' hyperthyroidism. Whether ophthalmopathy could be predicted prospectively was tested in an independent validation cohort made up of 18 to 20 hyperthyroidism patients plus 17 patients who later progressed to ophthalmopathy. The 95 to 100 discovery patients were randomly split 7:3 into training and test sets. The study also compared thyroid tissue and blood T-cell repertoires from 5 to 7 Graves' hyperthyroidism patients. After blood sampling, hyperthyroidism patients were treated with methimazole at a starting dose of 30 mg daily, and ophthalmopathy patients were treated with high-dose intravenous methylprednisolone. Libraries were constructed in a second round of multiplex PCR, after which size selection and purification were performed. Libraries were sequenced paired-end with 100 bp reads on an Illumina HiSeq2000. Raw data were processed with SOAPnuke, discarding reads with adapters, uncalled bases, mean Phred below 15, or no exact constant-primer or identifier match. High-quality paired reads were merged using COPE v1.2.5, and each unique nucleotide sequence was defined as a clonotype. MiTCR v1.1 was used to align clonotypes to the IMGT TRBV, TRBD and TRBJ reference segments. Analysis was restricted to V-J combinations with a frequency above 0.0001, which covered 99.2% of repertoires. The TCS score was defined as the ratio of F50 (clonal expansion) to E x V (chaos), calculated using BLOSUM62-based TCRdist between CDR3 peptides within each V-J. Welch's t-statistics and random forest reduced 514 V-J features to some 14, which were used in a naive Bayes classifier (R e1071). Sample size was not statistically predetermined, and investigators were not blinded to group allocation. TCR Vbeta CDR3 sequencing of approximately 140 peripheral blood samples (over 40 ophthalmopathy, 70 to 85 hyperthyroidism and roughly 17 progressor patients) is reported in the paper.

The rearranged chain carries TRBV5-5 and TRBJ1-1; matching of 5 bases hints at TRBD1 as the D gene. The specimen was peripheral blood mononuclear cells (PBMCs), collected at new diagnosis, from a patient treated with antithyroid drugs. This sequence was found in a woman aged 25 to 45 with Graves disease. Donor details come from another sample of the same person, matched by shared clones. CDR3 sequence: CASNLVRGLGPTNTEAFF. The base sequence is TGTGCCAGCAACCTTGTAAGGGGATTGGGACCGACGAACACTGAAGCTTTCTTT.